Below, 19 T cell receptor beta chains from the same sample are listed, as sequenced in a study of neurological immune-mediated disorders. Stated time point: longitudinal time-point 1 (baseline). In TCRdb, the 5' RACE reads were re-called with MiXCR into one record per CDR3 protein. The data show 35,000 to 45,000 distinct CDR3 sequences, under 4% seen once. Sequencing was performed on PBMCs. Receptor source: a woman aged 60-70 years with multiple sclerosis.

In this sample, this clonotype turned up many times. The chain combines TRBV5-1 with TRBJ2-2, with no clear D. The V gene's germline CDR1 is SGHRS and CDR2 YFSETQ. CDR3 length: 15 amino acids. Trimming pared 1 base from V and 5 bases from J, leaving 12 bases between. In DNA form, the CDR3 reads TGCGCCAGCAGCTTGAGTACTGCAGCTACCGGGGAGCTGTTTTTT. Encoded protein: CASSLSTAATGELFF. Variable domain in full (rest from reference TRBV5-1 and TRBJ2-2): KAGVTQTPRYLIKTRGQQVTLSCSPISGHRSVSWYQQTPGQGLQFLFEYFSETQRNKGNFPGRFSGRQFSNSRSEMNVSTLELGDSALYLCASSLSTAATGELFFGEGSRLTVL.

This clonotype showed up many times. The chain couples TRBV6-5 to TRBJ1-4; 8 nucleotides line up with TRBD1. V was clipped by 6 bases and J by 10 bases; unmatched bases: 10. The CDR3 loop spans 14 amino acids. Looked up from germline, CDR1 is MNHEY and CDR2 is SVGAGI. DNA of the CDR3: TGTGCCAGCAGACCCGACAGGGGAGGTGGAAAACTGTTTTTT. Encoded protein: CASRPDRGGGKLFF.

Many counts were recorded for this clonotype. This rearrangement joins TRBV11-2 to TRBJ2-1; D is perhaps TRBD1 (6 bases). The CDR3 is 15 residues long. Germline CDR1 SGHAT, CDR2 FQNNGV. The V end was cut by 8 bases, the J end by 7 bases, with 21 bases between. CDR3 sequence: CASSLEVQGFNEQFF. The CDR3, as DNA: TGTGCCAGCTCCCTAGAGGTCCAGGGGTTTAATGAGCAGTTCTTC.

This clonotype was counted ten times or more. The CDR3 DNA follows: TGTGCCAGCAGCTGGACAGGGGGAGAGACCCAGTACTTC. Its translation is CASSWTGGETQYF. The chain recombines TRBV7-7 with TRBJ2-5; 10 bases fit TRBD1. V was clipped by 4 bases and J by 4 bases; unmatched bases: 0. Germline CDR1 reads SSHAT; CDR2 reads FNYEAQ (reference sequence). This CDR3 contains 13 residues.

At least ten counts were recorded for this clonotype. This chain links TRBV29-1 with TRBJ2-7; the D gene is possibly TRBD1 (6 bases). Deletions cut 3 bases from V and 0 bases from J, with 6 bases between. Germline-derived CDR1 and CDR2 are SQVTM and ANQGSEA. There are 12 residues in the CDR3. The DNA for the CDR3 is TGCAGCGTTGAGGGACACTCCTACGAGCAGTACTTC. It encodes CSVEGHSYEQYF.

In this sample, this clonotype turned up many times. The chain couples TRBV20-1 to TRBJ1-1, with TRBD1 identical over 7 bases. The junction had 11 bases not matched to a gene; V was cut back by 6 bases and J by 7 bases. The CDR3 sequence is 13 residues long. Germline V gives CDR1 DFQATT, CDR2 SNEGSKA (reference sequence). This chain's CDR3 is CSAETGRSNEAFF. CDR3 coding DNA: TGCAGTGCCGAGACAGGGCGGTCGAATGAAGCTTTCTTT.

This clonotype was counted at least ten times. The J gene is TRBJ1-4, the V gene TRBV21-1; the DNA was not compared with TRBD1, the D call given in the table. TRBV21-1 is classified as a pseudogene. CDR3 size: 14 residues. DNA of the CDR3: TGTGCCAGCAGCAACAGGGGTTTTAATGAAAAACTGTTTTTT. Encoded protein: CASSNRGFNEKLFF.

This clonotype has ten or more counts. For the CDR3, the DNA is TGCGCCAGCAGCTTTCAGCGGGGAGATTACAATGAGCAGTTCTTC. Translated, it gives CASSFQRGDYNEQFF. This chain uses TRBV5-1 with TRBJ2-1; 7 bases agree with TRBD2. Germline CDR1 is SGHRS and CDR2 is YFSETQ. The length of the CDR3 is 15 residues. Trimming at V came to 2 bases and at J to 4 bases, leaving 6 bases not matched to a gene.

This clonotype has just a few counts. The J gene is TRBJ2-1, the V gene TRBV12-3 or TRBV12-4, with D possibly matching TRBD2 (5 bases). The V gene lost 3 bases and the J gene lost 9 bases, with 12 bases spanning the gap. CDR3 length equals 13 residues. CDR3 DNA: TGTGCCAGCAGTTTTCATGAGGGAACTGAGCAGTTCTTC. Translated: CASSFHEGTEQFF.

This clonotype was picked up a small number of times. The J gene is TRBJ1-1, the V gene TRBV20-1; D gene uncertain. CDR1 is DFQATT, CDR2 SNEGSKA, per germline (reference sequence). The CDR3 loop spans 13 amino acids. Trimming cost V 8 bases and J 2 bases, with 15 bases left between them. CDR3 nucleotides: TGCAGTTACCTAGGAAGGATTAACACTGAAGCTTTCTTT. Translated, it gives CSYLGRINTEAFF.

This clonotype has at least ten counts. V gene TRBV5-1 combines with J gene TRBJ2-2; 8 bases match TRBD2. The CDR3 totals 16 residues. Trimming removed 5 bases from V and 1 base from J; junction bases left unmatched: 7. CDR1 is SGHRS, CDR2 YFSETQ, per germline. Here the CDR3 reads CASRPTSGRNTGELFF. CDR3 nucleotides: TGCGCCAGCAGGCCCACTAGCGGAAGGAACACCGGGGAGCTGTTTTTT.

There are a few counts of this clonotype. The CDR3 ends on some other residue instead of the conserved phenylalanine or tryptophan, so this is likely a read error. J is TRBJ2-7 and V is TRBV4-1, with TRBD1 matching over 8 bases. Losses at the gene ends were 0 bases for V and 4 bases for J; bases not matched to a gene: 11. From germline, CDR1 is MGHRA and CDR2 YSYEKL. The CDR3 runs to 17 residues. The CDR3 coding sequence is TGCGCCAGCAGCCAAGAGGCGTTGGGGACAGGAAAATACGAGCAGTACAAC. Amino acids: CASSQEALGTGKYEQYN.

This clonotype was detected many times. The chain has TRBV7-2 and TRBJ1-2, with TRBD1 identical over 7 bases. Germline V CDR1 and CDR2: SGHTA, FQGNSA. V lost 5 bases, J lost 5 bases, and 11 bases stayed unmatched. The CDR3 is 15 amino acids. CDR3 sequence: CASSLPTGQLYGYTF. CDR3 nucleotide sequence: TGTGCCAGCAGCCTACCTACGGGACAGCTTTATGGCTACACCTTC.

This clonotype was detected a few times. This chain links TRBV24-1 with TRBJ2-1; unclear D gene. The CDR3 consists of 14 residues. Germline V gene lookup returns CDR1 KGHDR and CDR2 SFDVKD. Deletions cut 4 bases from V and 0 bases from J, with 6 bases between. CDR3 loop: CATSESSSYNEQFF. The CDR3 nucleotides are TGTGCCACCAGTGAGTCTAGCTCCTACAATGAGCAGTTCTTC.

By sample share, this clonotype is medium-sized. The chain combines TRBV20-1 with TRBJ1-2, with a weak D call TRBD1 (6 bases). Trimming shortened V by 3 bases and J by 0 bases, and 17 bases separated the two germline ends. The germline V gene encodes CDR1 DFQATT and CDR2 SNEGSKA (reference sequence). The CDR3 is made up of 16 amino acids. The CDR3 coding sequence is TGCAGTGCTAGCCATTTATCGGACAGAGCTAACTATGGCTACACCTTC. Amino acids: CSASHLSDRANYGYTF.

This clonotype was observed at least ten times. Here the CDR3 reads CASGMLRGANVLTF. For the CDR3, the DNA is TGTGCCAGCGGAATGCTTCGTGGGGCCAACGTCCTGACTTTC. The gene calls are TRBV28 and TRBJ2-6, with D unclear. Germline V gives CDR1 MDHEN, CDR2 SYDVKM. Trimming stripped 8 bases from V and 3 bases from J, with 11 bases between. This CDR3 is 14 amino acids long.

This clonotype has at least ten counts. The genes are TRBV11-1 and TRBJ2-7; D not resolved. Germline CDR1 and CDR2: SGHAT and FQDESV (reference sequence). V was trimmed by 4 bases and J by 6 bases, leaving 10 bases between them. This CDR3 is 12 amino acids long. CDR3 residues: CASSYGRGEQYF. CDR3 coding DNA: TGTGCCAGCAGCTACGGAAGAGGCGAGCAGTACTTC.

This clonotype was seen ten or more times. V is TRBV12-3 or TRBV12-4 and J is TRBJ1-2; a weak D match, TRBD1 (5 bases). Between the trimmed V and J ends, which lost 5 bases and 8 bases, there was a span of 27 bases. There are 17 residues in the CDR3. The CDR3 loop reads CASSTITILDNDRGYTF. The CDR3 nucleotides read TGTGCCAGCAGTACGATAACAATCTTGGACAACGACAGAGGCTACACCTTC.

This clonotype has at least ten counts. The chain joins TRBV5-1 to TRBJ2-7; 8 bases match TRBD1. This CDR3 has 13 amino acids. Germline CDR1 is SGHRS and CDR2 is YFSETQ. Unmatched junction bases numbered 4, after V lost 4 bases and J lost 4 bases. This chain's CDR3 is CASSRDRQYEQYF. The CDR3 bases are TGCGCCAGCAGCCGGGACAGGCAATACGAGCAGTACTTC.